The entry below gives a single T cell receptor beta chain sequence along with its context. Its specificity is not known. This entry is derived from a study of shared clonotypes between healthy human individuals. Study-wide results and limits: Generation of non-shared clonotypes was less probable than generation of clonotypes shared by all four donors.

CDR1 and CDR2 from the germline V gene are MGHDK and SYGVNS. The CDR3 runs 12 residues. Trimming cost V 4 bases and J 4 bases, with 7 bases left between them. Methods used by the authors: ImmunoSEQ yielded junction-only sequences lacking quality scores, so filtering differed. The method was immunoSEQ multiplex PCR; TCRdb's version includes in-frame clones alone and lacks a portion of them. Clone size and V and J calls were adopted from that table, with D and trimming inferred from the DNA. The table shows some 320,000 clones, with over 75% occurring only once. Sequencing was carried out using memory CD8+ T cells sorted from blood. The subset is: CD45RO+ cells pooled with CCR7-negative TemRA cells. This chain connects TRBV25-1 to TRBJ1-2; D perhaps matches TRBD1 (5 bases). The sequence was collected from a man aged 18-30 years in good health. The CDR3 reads CASSGQGYGYTF. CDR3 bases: TGTGCCAGCAGTGGCCAGGGCTATGGCTACACCTTC.